These 16 T cell receptor beta chains were all obtained from the same sample, sequenced in a study of blood T cell repertoires in COVID-19. Using immunoSEQ multiplex PCR, the repertoire was profiled, and TCRdb retains in-frame clones only, with some absent. The data show some 200,000 clones, around 90% seen once. Source material: PBMCs or T cells enriched from blood (not recorded which). The receptors stem from a man aged 18 to 29 with acute COVID-19.

This chain links TRBV20-1 with TRBJ2-5; TRBD1 matches 12 bases. Germline CDR1 DFQATT, CDR2 SNEGSKA (reference sequence). V trimming: 3 bases; J trimming: 7 bases; junction bases outside the gene matches: 9. CDR3 size: 15 residues. CDR3 protein: CSASSLGQGAGTQYF. The CDR3 DNA follows: TGCAGTGCTAGTTCTCTGGGACAGGGGGCAGGGACCCAGTACTTC.

The gene calls are TRBV15 and TRBJ1-3, with D possibly being TRBD1 (6 bases). The CDR3 is 21 amino acids. With 0 bases removed from V and 0 bases from J, the gap between germline ends came to 24 bases. The germline V gene encodes CDR1 LNHNV and CDR2 YYDKDF (reference sequence). The CDR3 region has the DNA TGTGCCACCAGCAGAGATCGGGGGGGGCTAGCCAGTGAAGGCTCTGGAAACACCATATATTTT. This translates into CATSRDRGGLASEGSGNTIYF.

V gene TRBV10-1 combines with J gene TRBJ1-1; 12 bases align to TRBD1. Germline V CDR1 and CDR2: WNHNN, SYGVQD (reference sequence). The V segment lost 8 bases and the J segment 4 bases; nucleotides outside the gene matches: 2. CDR3 length: 13 amino acids. The chain's CDR3 is CASAGQGATEAFF. CDR3 nucleotides: TGCGCCAGCGCGGGACAGGGGGCCACTGAAGCTTTCTTT.

This chain uses TRBV21-1 with TRBJ2-2; the D call in the table, TRBD2, was not verified against the DNA. TRBV21-1 is recorded as a pseudogene. The CDR3 covers 21 residues. CDR3 region: CASSKELCGVVVAAPDGELFF. DNA for the CDR3: TGTGCCAGCAGCAAAGAGTTGTGTGGGGTTGTGGTAGCGGCACCGGACGGGGAGCTGTTTTTT.

This chain connects TRBV21-1 to TRBJ1-5; the D call TRBD1 from the table was never checked on the DNA. TRBV21-1 is given as a pseudogene. The CDR3 sequence is 17 residues long. CDR3 protein: CASSKALDRGLSQPQHF. Here the CDR3 DNA reads TGTGCCAGCAGCAAAGCTCTGGACAGGGGCTTGAGTCAGCCCCAGCATTTT.

This clone was detected only a few times. This chain connects TRBV5-1 to TRBJ2-2; 7 bases align to TRBD2. Trimming at V came to 4 bases and at J to 3 bases, leaving 9 bases not matched to a gene. The CDR3 has 16 amino acids. In germline, CDR1 is SGHRS, CDR2 YFSETQ. The CDR3 bases are TGCGCCAGCAGCCCGTCTAGCGGAGGTTACACCGGGGAGCTGTTTTTT. Amino acids: CASSPSSGGYTGELFF. The whole variable domain, filled in from reference TRBV5-1 and TRBJ2-2, reads KAGVTQTPRYLIKTRGQQVTLSCSPISGHRSVSWYQQTPGQGLQFLFEYFSETQRNKGNFPGRFSGRQFSNSRSEMNVSTLELGDSALYLCASSPSSGGYTGELFFGEGSRLTVL.

As DNA, the CDR3 is TGTGCCAGCAGCCCTAAGAGGAACACTGAAGCTTTCTTT. Translating gives CASSPKRNTEAFF. The chain joins TRBV14 to TRBJ1-1, with D unresolved. Germline V gives CDR1 SGHDN, CDR2 FVKESK. The CDR3 extends over 13 amino acids. The ends were cut back, 4 bases at V and 1 base at J, with 7 bases in the middle.

The chain links TRBV24-1 to TRBJ1-5; 8 bases line up with TRBD1. V trimming: 3 bases; J trimming: 0 bases; junction bases outside the gene matches: 6. This CDR3 comprises 17 residues. Germline V lookup: CDR1 KGHDR, CDR2 SFDVKD. The CDR3 loop reads CATSDTQGADSNQPQHF. The CDR3 nucleotides read TGTGCCACCAGTGATACGCAGGGGGCAGATAGCAATCAGCCCCAGCATTTT.

In nucleotides, the CDR3 is TGTGCCTGGAGTGACCCAAGGGGGCGCTCTGGAAACACCATATATTTT. It specifies CAWSDPRGRSGNTIYF. The chain uses TRBV30 and TRBJ1-3; 7 bases are shared with TRBD1. The CDR3 extends over 16 amino acids. Germline assignment: CDR1 GTSNPN and CDR2 SVGIG (reference sequence). Losses at the gene ends were 1 base for V and 0 bases for J; bases not matched to a gene: 6.

The chain uses TRBV5-1 and TRBJ2-3; maybe TRBD2 (6 bases). CDR3 length equals 15 residues. Trimming stripped 5 bases from V and 1 base from J, with 14 bases between. Germline CDR1 and CDR2: SGHRS and YFSETQ. The CDR3, as DNA: TGCGCCAGCAGGGCGGCGGGAAGAGGCACAGATACGCAGTATTTT. Its translation: CASRAAGRGTDTQYF. Together with reference TRBV5-1 and TRBJ2-3, the CDR3 gives the full variable domain: KAGVTQTPRYLIKTRGQQVTLSCSPISGHRSVSWYQQTPGQGLQFLFEYFSETQRNKGNFPGRFSGRQFSNSRSEMNVSTLELGDSALYLCASRAAGRGTDTQYFGPGTRLTVL.

This sequence joins TRBV5-1 and TRBJ2-1; 9 bases align to TRBD2. V lost 2 bases, J lost 4 bases, and 4 bases stayed unmatched. This CDR3 spans 15 amino acids. From germline, CDR1 is SGHRS and CDR2 YFSETQ. CDR3 nucleotide sequence: TGCGCCAGCAGCTTCGTAGCGGGGGATTACAATGAGCAGTTCTTC. It codes for CASSFVAGDYNEQFF.

V gene TRBV3-1 (or the pseudogene TRBV3-2) combines with J gene TRBJ1-2; D remains ambiguous. Trimming shortened V by 5 bases and J by 3 bases, and 13 bases separated the two germline ends. Per the germline V gene, CDR1 is LGHDT and CDR2 is YNNKEL (reference sequence). The length of the CDR3 is 14 residues. CDR3 sequence reads: CASSNMGNDYGYTF. DNA for the CDR3: TGTGCCAGCAGCAACATGGGCAACGACTATGGCTACACCTTC.

The chain joins TRBV7-9 to TRBJ1-5; tentatively, D is TRBD1 (6 bases). The V end lost 2 bases, the J end lost 7 bases, and 15 bases lay between the germline ends. Germline V gene lookup returns CDR1 SEHNR and CDR2 FQNEAQ (reference sequence). This CDR3 spans 15 amino acids. The DNA of the CDR3 is TGTGCCAGCAGCTTATCAAGCGGGGGCGTACAGCCCCAGCATTTT. As protein: CASSLSSGGVQPQHF.

This chain joins TRBV10-3 and TRBJ2-3, with D perhaps matching TRBD2 (5 bases). Trimming removed 3 bases from V and 4 bases from J, with 17 bases in between. Per germline, CDR1 ENHRY and CDR2 SYGVKD. The CDR3 runs to 16 residues. The CDR3 loop reads CAISERSGGAADTQYF. CDR3 in DNA: TGTGCCATCAGTGAAAGAAGCGGTGGAGCCGCAGATACGCAGTATTTT.

The chain employs TRBV6-1 and TRBJ1-2; no clear D gene. Germline CDR1 is MNHNS and CDR2 is SASEGT. V lost 2 bases and J lost 0, with 13 bases in between. The CDR3 totals 16 residues. CDR3 nucleotide sequence: TGTGCCAGCAGTGAATTACGAGGGCGTCCTAACTATGGCTACACCTTC. Protein: CASSELRGRPNYGYTF.

Here the CDR3 reads CASSQGTSGSSYNEQFF. Written as DNA, the CDR3 is TGTGCCAGCAGCCAAGGGACTAGCGGGAGCTCCTACAATGAGCAGTTCTTC. This chain connects TRBV3-1 (or the pseudogene TRBV3-2) to TRBJ2-1; 13 bases are a match to TRBD2. The V segment lost 1 base and the J segment 0 bases; nucleotides outside the gene matches: 0. Germline assignment: CDR1 LGHDT and CDR2 YNNKEL (reference sequence). This CDR3 has 17 residues.